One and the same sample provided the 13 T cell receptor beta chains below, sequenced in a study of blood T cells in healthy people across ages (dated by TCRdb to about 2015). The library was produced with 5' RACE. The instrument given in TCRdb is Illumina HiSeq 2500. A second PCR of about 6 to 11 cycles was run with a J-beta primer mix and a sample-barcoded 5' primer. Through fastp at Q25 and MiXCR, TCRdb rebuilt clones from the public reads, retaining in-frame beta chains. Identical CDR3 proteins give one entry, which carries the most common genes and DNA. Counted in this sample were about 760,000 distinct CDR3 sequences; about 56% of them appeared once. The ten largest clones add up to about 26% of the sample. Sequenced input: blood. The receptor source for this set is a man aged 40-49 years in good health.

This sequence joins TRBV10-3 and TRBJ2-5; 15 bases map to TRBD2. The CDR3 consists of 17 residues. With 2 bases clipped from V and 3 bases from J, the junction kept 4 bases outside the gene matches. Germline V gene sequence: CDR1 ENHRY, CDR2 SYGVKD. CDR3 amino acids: CAISERTSGGAEETQYF. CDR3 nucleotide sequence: TGTGCCATCAGTGAGCGGACTAGCGGGGGGGCAGAAGAGACCCAGTACTTC.

The CDR3 here is CASSVVASGRVDEQFF. The CDR3 bases are TGTGCCAGCAGCGTAGTGGCTAGCGGGCGGGTTGATGAGCAGTTCTTC. This chain connects TRBV9 to TRBJ2-1, with 8 positions matching TRBD2. V was clipped by 0 bases and J by 8 bases; unmatched bases: 10. CDR3 size: 16 residues. Germline V lookup: CDR1 SGDLS, CDR2 YYNGEE.

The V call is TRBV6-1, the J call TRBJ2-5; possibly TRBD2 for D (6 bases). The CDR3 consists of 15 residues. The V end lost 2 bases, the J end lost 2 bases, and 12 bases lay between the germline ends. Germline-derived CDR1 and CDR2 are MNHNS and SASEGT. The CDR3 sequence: CASSEFVGRQETQYF. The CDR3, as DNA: TGTGCCAGCAGTGAATTCGTGGGGAGGCAAGAGACCCAGTACTTC.

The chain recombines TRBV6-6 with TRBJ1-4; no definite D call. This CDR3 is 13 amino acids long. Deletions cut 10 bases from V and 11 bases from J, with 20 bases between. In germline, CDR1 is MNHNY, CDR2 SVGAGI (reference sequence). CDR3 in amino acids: CATGEVGSEKLFF. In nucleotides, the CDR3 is TGTGCCACCGGTGAGGTCGGAAGTGAGAAACTGTTTTTT.

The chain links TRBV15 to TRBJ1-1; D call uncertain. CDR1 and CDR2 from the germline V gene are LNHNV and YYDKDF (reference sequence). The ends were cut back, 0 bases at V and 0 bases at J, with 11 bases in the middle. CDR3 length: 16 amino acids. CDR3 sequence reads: CATSRDQGSLNTEAFF. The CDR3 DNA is TGTGCCACCAGCAGAGATCAAGGCAGTTTGAACACTGAAGCTTTCTTT.

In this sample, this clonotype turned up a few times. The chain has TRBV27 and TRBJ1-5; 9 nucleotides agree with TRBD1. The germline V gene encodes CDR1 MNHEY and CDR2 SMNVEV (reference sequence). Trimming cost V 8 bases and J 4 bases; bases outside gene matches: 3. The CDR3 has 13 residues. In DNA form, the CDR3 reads TGTGCCAGCGGGACAGGGCTGAATCAGCCCCAGCATTTT. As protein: CASGTGLNQPQHF.

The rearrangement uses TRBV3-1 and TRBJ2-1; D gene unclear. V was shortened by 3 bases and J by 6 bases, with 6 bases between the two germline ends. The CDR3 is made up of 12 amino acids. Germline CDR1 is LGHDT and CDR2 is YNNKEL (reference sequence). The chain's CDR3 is CASSQFVNEQFF. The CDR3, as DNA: TGTGCCAGCAGCCAGTTCGTCAATGAGCAGTTCTTC.

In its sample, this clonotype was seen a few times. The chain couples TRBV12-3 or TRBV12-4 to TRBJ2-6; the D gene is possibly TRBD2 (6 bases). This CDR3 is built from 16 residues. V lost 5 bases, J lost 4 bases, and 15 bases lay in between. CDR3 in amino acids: CASSLPGGTGANVLTF. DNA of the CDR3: TGTGCCAGCAGTCTCCCGGGCGGGACCGGGGCCAACGTCCTGACTTTC.

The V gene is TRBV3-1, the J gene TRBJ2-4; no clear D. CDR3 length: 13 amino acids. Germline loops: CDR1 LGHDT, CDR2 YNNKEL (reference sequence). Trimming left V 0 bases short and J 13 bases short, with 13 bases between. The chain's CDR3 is CASSQDAYNEQYF. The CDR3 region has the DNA TGTGCCAGCAGCCAAGACGCCTACAATGAGCAGTACTTC.

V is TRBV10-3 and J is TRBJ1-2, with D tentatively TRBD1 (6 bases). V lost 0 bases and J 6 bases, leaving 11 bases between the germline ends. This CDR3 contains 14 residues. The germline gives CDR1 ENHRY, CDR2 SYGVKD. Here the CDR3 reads CAISESRDTDGYTF. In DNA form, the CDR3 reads TGTGCCATCAGTGAGTCAAGGGACACGGATGGCTACACCTTC.

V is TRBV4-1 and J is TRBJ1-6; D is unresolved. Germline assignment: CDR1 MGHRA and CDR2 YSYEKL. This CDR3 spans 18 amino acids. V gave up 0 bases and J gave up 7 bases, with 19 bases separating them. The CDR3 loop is CASSQDGVTDTLNSPLHF. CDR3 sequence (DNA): TGCGCCAGCAGCCAAGATGGGGTGACTGATACATTGAATTCACCCCTCCACTTT.

The CDR3 loop is CATYPLGAGIQETQYF. Written as DNA, the CDR3 is TGTGCCACCTATCCTTTAGGAGCGGGGATCCAAGAGACCCAGTACTTC. V gene TRBV27 combines with J gene TRBJ2-5, with 7 bases matching TRBD2. The CDR3 runs to 16 residues. Germline-derived CDR1 and CDR2 are MNHEY and SMNVEV (reference sequence). Unmatched junction bases numbered 15, after V lost 10 bases and J lost 1 base.

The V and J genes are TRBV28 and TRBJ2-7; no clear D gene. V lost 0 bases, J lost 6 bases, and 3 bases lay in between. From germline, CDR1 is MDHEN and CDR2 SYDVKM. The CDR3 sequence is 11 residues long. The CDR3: CASSLWGEQYF. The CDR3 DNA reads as TGTGCCAGCAGTTTATGGGGCGAGCAGTACTTC.